The present TCR beta chain was sequenced within a study of blood T cell repertoires in COVID-19. About the research overall: COVID-19 samples collected from the United States, Italy and Spain covered acute and convalescent phases. The cDNA or gDNA used as material had been derived from T cells, B-cell-depleted T cells, or PBMCs.

Trimming stripped 3 bases from V and 3 bases from J, with 14 bases between. Germline CDR1 reads LNHDA; CDR2 reads SQIVND (reference sequence). This CDR3 has 15 amino acids. The study drew participants aged about 18 to 95 years from approximately 25 US areas. Cohort assignment relied on participant-reported clinical history. Sequencing was performed with immunoSEQ multiplex PCR; in TCRdb, only in-frame clones are kept and a portion is missing. The sample includes around 300,000 clones, roughly 89% of them seen just once. This receptor was identified in a woman in her fifties or sixties who had recovered from COVID-19. Sample: PBMCs or T cells enriched from blood (not recorded which). The chain carries TRBV19 and TRBJ1-1; tentatively, D is TRBD1 (6 bases). CDR3 bases: TGTGCCAGTAGTATCATGACAGGCGGGTACACTGAAGCTTTCTTT. Residues: CASSIMTGGYTEAFF.